A single sample is the source of the 21 T cell receptor beta chains below, sequenced in a study of response to subunit inactivated influenza vaccine. TCRdb re-derived calls from the RT-PCR reads in MiXCR, one entry per CDR3 protein. The data show fewer than 700,000 distinct CDR3 sequences, approximately 12% seen once. The material sequenced was PBMCs from blood, taken roughly 6 weeks after vaccination. All receptors derive from a man aged 50 to 60 who received an inactivated influenza vaccine.

The chain joins TRBV4-2 to TRBJ2-1, with unresolved D. Germline V gene data show CDR1 as LGHNA and CDR2 as YNFKEQ. This CDR3 spans 17 amino acids. V was trimmed by 1 base and J by 0 bases, leaving 13 bases between them. This chain's CDR3 is CASSQVRIQSSYNEQFF. The CDR3 DNA is TGTGCCAGCAGCCAAGTCCGGATACAGAGCTCCTACAATGAGCAGTTCTTC.

The chain recombines TRBV6-1 with TRBJ2-3, with D uncertain. CDR3 length equals 13 residues. The ends were cut back, 7 bases at V and 1 base at J, with 9 bases in the middle. CDR1 is MNHNS, CDR2 SASEGT, per germline. The CDR3 DNA is TGTGCCAGCACCCCAGTTGGCACAGATACGCAGTATTTT. Residues: CASTPVGTDTQYF.

This clonotype occurred a few times. This rearrangement joins TRBV28 to TRBJ2-1; D is possibly TRBD2 (5 bases). This CDR3 comprises 16 residues. Trimming shortened V by 1 base and J by 0 bases, and 10 bases separated the two germline ends. From germline, CDR1 is MDHEN and CDR2 SYDVKM. CDR3: CASSLLRVASYNEQFF. As DNA, the CDR3 is TGTGCCAGCAGTTTATTGAGGGTAGCCTCCTACAATGAGCAGTTCTTC. Variable domain in full (rest from reference TRBV28 and TRBJ2-1): DVKVTQSSRYLVKRTGEKVFLECVQDMDHENMFWYRQDPGLGLRLIYFSYDVKMKEKGDIPEGYSVSREKKERFSLILESASTNQTSMYLCASSLLRVASYNEQFFGPGTRLTVL.

This rearrangement joins TRBV3-1 to TRBJ2-3, with D tentatively TRBD2 (6 bases). The CDR3 loop spans 12 amino acids. Trimming stripped 1 base from V and 11 bases from J, with 10 bases between. Germline V CDR1 and CDR2: LGHDT, YNNKEL (reference sequence). The CDR3 reads CASSQGLGVQYF. In DNA, the CDR3 is TGTGCCAGCAGCCAAGGACTAGGCGTGCAGTATTTT.

J is TRBJ2-7 and V is TRBV7-9; D might be TRBD2 (5 bases). In germline, CDR1 is SEHNR, CDR2 FQNEAQ (reference sequence). With 6 bases removed from V and 2 bases from J, the gap between germline ends came to 14 bases. The CDR3 consists of 14 residues. CDR3 coding DNA: TGTGCCAGCAGGCCCGACTATACTACCTACGAGCAGTACTTC. It specifies CASRPDYTTYEQYF. Together with reference TRBV7-9 and TRBJ2-7, the CDR3 gives the full variable domain: DTGVSQNPRHKITKRGQNVTFRCDPISEHNRLYWYRQTLGQGPEFLTYFQNEAQLEKSRLLSDRFSAERPKGSFSTLEIQRTEQGDSAMYLCASRPDYTTYEQYFGPGTRLTVT.

This clonotype was picked up many times. The genes are TRBV7-2 and TRBJ1-2, with D possibly matching TRBD1 (6 bases). Germline V lookup: CDR1 SGHTA, CDR2 FQGNSA. This CDR3 is 14 amino acids long. Trimming took off 5 bases at V and 5 bases at J, with 15 bases between the two ends. CDR3 residues: CASSKTGPGYGYTF. For the CDR3, the DNA is TGTGCCAGCAGCAAGACAGGCCCGGGATATGGCTACACCTTC.

The gene calls are TRBV7-6 and TRBJ2-1; D gene uncertain. Trimming pared 5 bases from V and 10 bases from J, leaving 18 bases between. Germline CDR1 reads SGHVS; CDR2 reads FNYEAQ. The CDR3 is 14 residues long. The CDR3 reads CASSPGSTGREQFF. The CDR3 bases are TGTGCCAGCAGCCCCGGGTCAACCGGAAGGGAGCAGTTCTTC.

V is TRBV28 and J is TRBJ1-2, with TRBD1 as a possible D gene (5 bases). From germline, CDR1 is MDHEN and CDR2 SYDVKM. This CDR3 is built from 12 residues. V was clipped by 6 bases and J by 2 bases, with 7 bases between them. CDR3 in DNA: TGTGCCAGCAGGGGGGTCAACTATGGCTACACCTTC. This encodes CASRGVNYGYTF.

This clonotype was counted only a few times. V and J are TRBV5-1 and TRBJ2-1; the match to TRBD1 covers 7 bases. V lost 4 bases and J lost 0; bases outside the gene matches: 4. The CDR3 sequence is 15 residues long. Germline-derived CDR1 and CDR2 are SGHRS and YFSETQ. The CDR3 DNA reads as TGCGCCAGCAGCGGGGGACAGAGCTCCTACAATGAGCAGTTCTTC. The encoded protein is CASSGGQSSYNEQFF.

This clonotype was observed a few times. The V and J genes are TRBV7-3 and TRBJ2-6; a weak D match, TRBD2 (5 bases). V was pared by 1 base and J by 3 bases, with 10 bases between. Per the germline V gene, CDR1 is SGHTA and CDR2 is FQGTGA. The CDR3 is 16 residues long. This CDR3 is CASSLKEANGANVLTF. CDR3 coding DNA: TGTGCCAGCAGCTTAAAGGAGGCAAATGGGGCCAACGTCCTGACTTTC.

This clonotype has just a few counts. V gene TRBV5-5 combines with J gene TRBJ2-5; TRBD2 matches 13 bases. The V gene end was trimmed by 5 bases and the J gene end by 4 bases; junction bases not matched to a gene: 5. The CDR3 length is 15 residues. Germline V gene data show CDR1 as SGHKS and CDR2 as YYEKEE (reference sequence). CDR3 sequence (DNA): TGTGCCAGCAGAGTAGGACTAGCGGGAGTAGAGACCCAGTACTTC. It translates to CASRVGLAGVETQYF.

A note on this clonotype: At one end, the junction sequence differs from germline, possibly due to a read error. The V gene is TRBV4-2, the J gene TRBJ2-3, with 9 bases matching TRBD2. The CDR3 extends over 17 amino acids. Germline CDR1 reads LGHNA; CDR2 reads YNFKEQ. CDR3 sequence (DNA): TGTGCTAGCAGCCAAGAACTCGCGGGAGGGTACACAGATACGCAGTATTTT. This sequence encodes CASSQELAGGYTDTQYF.

Ten or more counts support this clonotype. The chain couples TRBV5-1 to TRBJ2-3; TRBD2 matches at 12 bases. The CDR3 runs 15 residues. Germline V lookup: CDR1 SGHRS, CDR2 YFSETQ. V was pared by 0 bases and J by 8 bases, with 4 bases of the junction left unmatched. The CDR3, as DNA: TGCGCCAGCAGCTTGGATGGACTAGCGGGAAGTACGCAGTATTTT. It is translated as CASSLDGLAGSTQYF. The full variable domain, in which reference TRBV5-1 and TRBJ2-3 provide the parts outside the CDR3, is KAGVTQTPRYLIKTRGQQVTLSCSPISGHRSVSWYQQTPGQGLQFLFEYFSETQRNKGNFPGRFSGRQFSNSRSEMNVSTLELGDSALYLCASSLDGLAGSTQYFGPGTRLTVL.

This clonotype occurred many times. This chain links TRBV11-2 with TRBJ2-1; 15 bases agree with TRBD2. Unmatched junction bases numbered 10, after V lost 6 bases and J lost 4 bases. Germline V gene lookup returns CDR1 SGHAT and CDR2 FQNNGV. The CDR3 covers 18 residues. In nucleotides, the CDR3 is TGTGCCAGCAGTCCGGGACTAGCGGGAGGTCGGGGATACAATGAGCAGTTCTTC. Amino acids: CASSPGLAGGRGYNEQFF.

This clonotype was observed a few times. V gene TRBV27 combines with J gene TRBJ2-2, with TRBD2 matching 7 bases. The J segment lost 7 bases and the V segment lost 7 bases, leaving 6 bases of the junction unmatched. This CDR3 is built from 13 residues. CDR1 MNHEY and CDR2 SMNVEV come from the germline V gene (reference sequence). CDR3 in amino acids: CASMRGRSGELFF. CDR3 bases: TGTGCCAGCATGCGGGGGAGAAGCGGGGAGCTGTTTTTT.

This clonotype has just a few counts. The rearrangement links TRBV28 to TRBJ2-5; 8 nucleotides line up with TRBD2. The V gene's germline CDR1 is MDHEN and CDR2 SYDVKM. CDR3 size: 16 residues. The junction had 10 bases not matched to a gene; V was cut back by 2 bases and J by 5 bases. The CDR3 protein is CASSLGLAGDGETQYF. DNA for the CDR3: TGTGCCAGCAGTTTAGGGCTAGCGGGTGACGGGGAGACCCAGTACTTC.

The V and J genes are TRBV15 and TRBJ2-1; TRBD2 might be the D (6 bases). The CDR3 sequence is 14 residues long. The ends were cut back, 1 base at V and 8 bases at J, with 12 bases in the middle. The germline gives CDR1 LNHNV, CDR2 YYDKDF (reference sequence). CDR3 loop: CATSRAWRDDEQFF. DNA for the CDR3: TGTGCCACCAGCAGAGCTTGGCGGGACGATGAGCAGTTCTTC.

This clonotype was seen ten or more times. The chain employs TRBV7-9 and TRBJ1-1; no firm D call. V gave up 1 base and J gave up 2 bases, with 2 bases separating them. CDR1 and CDR2 (germline): SEHNR, FQNEAQ (reference sequence). The CDR3 has 12 residues. The CDR3 coding sequence is TGTGCCAGCAGCTTAGAAAACACTGAAGCTTTCTTT. Translating gives CASSLENTEAFF.

This clonotype was seen ten or more times. The chain carries TRBV28 and TRBJ2-6; the D call may be TRBD1 or TRBD2 (5 bases each). This CDR3 has 15 amino acids. V shed 6 bases and J shed 1 base, with 10 bases lying between them. The germline V gene has CDR1 MDHEN and CDR2 SYDVKM. The CDR3 coding sequence is TGTGCCAGCAGGGCAGGGAGATCTGGGGCCAACGTCCTGACTTTC. Amino acids: CASRAGRSGANVLTF.

This clonotype was detected ten times or more. V gene TRBV20-1 combines with J gene TRBJ2-1; possibly TRBD1 or TRBD2 for D (6 bases each). V gave up 4 bases and J gave up 7 bases, with 20 bases separating them. There are 15 residues in the CDR3. Germline CDR1 and CDR2: DFQATT and SNEGSKA (reference sequence). The CDR3 region has the DNA TGCAGTGCTACCCACCTAAGGGGGGCTTCAAATGAGCAGTTCTTC. It codes for CSATHLRGASNEQFF.

In its sample, this clonotype was seen many times. The rearrangement links TRBV5-1 to TRBJ2-7; the match to TRBD2 covers 9 bases. The CDR3 covers 16 residues. The J segment lost 3 bases and the V segment lost 0 bases, leaving 7 bases of the junction unmatched. Germline CDR1 reads SGHRS; CDR2 reads YFSETQ. Written as DNA, the CDR3 is TGCGCCAGCAGCTTGGGGGTTAGCGGGAGTGGCTACGAGCAGTACTTC. Protein sequence: CASSLGVSGSGYEQYF. The full variable domain, in which reference TRBV5-1 and TRBJ2-7 provide the parts outside the CDR3, is KAGVTQTPRYLIKTRGQQVTLSCSPISGHRSVSWYQQTPGQGLQFLFEYFSETQRNKGNFPGRFSGRQFSNSRSEMNVSTLELGDSALYLCASSLGVSGSGYEQYFGPGTRLTVT.